This section outlines one T cell receptor beta chain sequence together with its context. Its antigen remains unknown. The CDR3 runs to 15 residues. CDR1 SGHTA and CDR2 FQGNSA come from the germline V gene. Trimming took 7 bases from V and 0 from J, leaving 14 bases between them. Libraries were prepared by immunoSEQ multiplex PCR; TCRdb keeps only in-frame clonotypes and omits some of them. The data show roughly 64,000 clones, over 65% seen once. The sample comes from a study of OX40 agonist ivuxolimab in advanced cancers. Study summary: Patients with hepatocellular carcinoma, melanoma, renal cell or head and neck cancer made up the dose-escalation patients. Overall study results and limits: Relative to CD4+ cells, CD8+ T cells on average had more expanded clones.

The sequence derives from an adult with an advanced solid tumor such as melanoma, head and neck, liver or kidney cancer. The V call is TRBV7-2, the J call TRBJ2-3; D ambiguous. The input for sequencing was CD4+ or CD8+ T cells sorted from blood, taken in a trial of the OX40 agonist ivuxolimab. The CDR3 DNA reads TGTGCCAGCACCCCCATGCTTGGGAGCACAGATACGCAGTATTTT. Translating gives CASTPMLGSTDTQYF.